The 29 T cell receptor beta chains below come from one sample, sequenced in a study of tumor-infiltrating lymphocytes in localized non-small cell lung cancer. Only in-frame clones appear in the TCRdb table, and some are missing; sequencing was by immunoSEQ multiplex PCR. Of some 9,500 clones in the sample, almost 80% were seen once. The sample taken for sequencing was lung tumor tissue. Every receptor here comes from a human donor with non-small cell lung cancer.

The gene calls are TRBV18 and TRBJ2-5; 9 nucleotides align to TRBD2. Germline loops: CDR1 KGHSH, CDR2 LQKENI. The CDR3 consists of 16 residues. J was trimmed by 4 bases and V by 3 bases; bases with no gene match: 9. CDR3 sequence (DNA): TGTGCCAGCTCACCGACTAGCGGCCCGGGTGGAGAGACCCAGTACTTC. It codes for CASSPTSGPGGETQYF.

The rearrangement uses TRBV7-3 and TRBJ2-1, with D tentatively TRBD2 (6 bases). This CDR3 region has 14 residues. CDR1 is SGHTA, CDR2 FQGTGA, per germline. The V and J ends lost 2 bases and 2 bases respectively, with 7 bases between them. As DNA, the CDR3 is TGTGCCAGCAGCTTAGCGGGACCCTACAATGAGCAGTTCTTC. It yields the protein CASSLAGPYNEQFF. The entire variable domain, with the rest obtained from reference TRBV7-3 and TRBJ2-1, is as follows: GAGVSQTPSNKVTEKGKYVELRCDPISGHTALYWYRQSLGQGPEFLIYFQGTGAADDSGLPNDRFFAVRPEGSVSTLKIQRTERGDSAVYLCASSLAGPYNEQFFGPGTRLTVL.

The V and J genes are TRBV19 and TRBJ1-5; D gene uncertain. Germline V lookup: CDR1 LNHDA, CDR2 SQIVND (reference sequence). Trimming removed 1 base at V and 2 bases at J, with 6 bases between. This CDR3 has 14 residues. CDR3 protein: CASSIATGNQPQHF. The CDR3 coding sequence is TGTGCCAGTAGTATAGCCACAGGCAATCAGCCCCAGCATTTT.

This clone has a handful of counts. The CDR3 region is CASSLGVWGRAFLPMQFF. The CDR3 DNA follows: TGTGCCAGCAGCTTGGGTGTGTGGGGGAGGGCCTTCCTGCCGATGCAGTTCTTC. V gene TRBV5-6 combines with J gene TRBJ2-1; TRBD2 matches at 7 bases. Germline-derived CDR1 and CDR2 are SGHDT and YYEEEE. V lost 0 bases and J lost 12; bases outside the gene matches: 21. CDR3 length: 18 amino acids.

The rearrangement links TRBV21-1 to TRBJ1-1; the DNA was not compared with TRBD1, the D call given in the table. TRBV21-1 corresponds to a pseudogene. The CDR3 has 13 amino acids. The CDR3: CASSSRQVLEAFF. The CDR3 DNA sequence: TGTGCCAGCAGCTCCCGACAGGTGCTTGAAGCTTTCTTT.

In nucleotides, the CDR3 is TGTGCCATCAGTGTTTCCCGGGAGACCCAGTACTTC. It translates to CAISVSRETQYF. The chain carries TRBV10-3 and TRBJ2-5; D remains unclear. This CDR3 spans 12 amino acids. V lost 4 bases to trimming and J lost 5 bases, with 8 bases between them. CDR1 and CDR2 from the germline V gene are ENHRY and SYGVKD.

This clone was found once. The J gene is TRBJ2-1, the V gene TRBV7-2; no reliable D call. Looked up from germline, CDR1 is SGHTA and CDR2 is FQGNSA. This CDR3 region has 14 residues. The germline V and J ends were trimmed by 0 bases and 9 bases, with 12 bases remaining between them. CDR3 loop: CASSLAVGVGEQFF. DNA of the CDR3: TGTGCCAGCAGCTTAGCTGTAGGTGTGGGTGAGCAGTTCTTC.

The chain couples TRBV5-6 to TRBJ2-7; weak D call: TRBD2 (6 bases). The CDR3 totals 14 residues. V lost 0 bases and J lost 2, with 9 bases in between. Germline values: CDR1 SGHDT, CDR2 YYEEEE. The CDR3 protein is CASSLAGGPYEQYF. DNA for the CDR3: TGTGCCAGCAGCTTGGCCGGAGGGCCCTACGAGCAGTACTTC.

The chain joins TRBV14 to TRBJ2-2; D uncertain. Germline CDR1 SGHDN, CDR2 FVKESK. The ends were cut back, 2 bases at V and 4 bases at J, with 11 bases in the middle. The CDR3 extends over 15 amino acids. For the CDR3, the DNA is TGTGCCAGCAGCCAACAGACCCGAAGCACCGGGGAGCTGTTTTTT. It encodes CASSQQTRSTGELFF. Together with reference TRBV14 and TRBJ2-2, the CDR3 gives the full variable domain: EAGVTQFPSHSVIEKGQTVTLRCDPISGHDNLYWYRRVMGKEIKFLLHFVKESKQDESGMPNNRFLAERTGGTYSTLKVQPAELEDSGVYFCASSQQTRSTGELFFGEGSRLTVL.

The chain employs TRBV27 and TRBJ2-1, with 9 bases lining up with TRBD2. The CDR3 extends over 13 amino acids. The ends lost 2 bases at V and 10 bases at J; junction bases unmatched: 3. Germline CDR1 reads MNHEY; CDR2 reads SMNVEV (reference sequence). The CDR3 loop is CASSLAGGWEQFF. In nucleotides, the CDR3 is TGTGCCAGCAGTTTAGCGGGAGGGTGGGAGCAGTTCTTC.

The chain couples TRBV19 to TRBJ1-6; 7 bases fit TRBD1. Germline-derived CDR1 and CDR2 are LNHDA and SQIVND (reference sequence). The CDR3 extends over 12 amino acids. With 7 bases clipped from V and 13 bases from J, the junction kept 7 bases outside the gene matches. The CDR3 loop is CASNTGVGPLHF. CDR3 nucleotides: TGTGCCAGTAACACAGGGGTAGGGCCCCTCCACTTT.

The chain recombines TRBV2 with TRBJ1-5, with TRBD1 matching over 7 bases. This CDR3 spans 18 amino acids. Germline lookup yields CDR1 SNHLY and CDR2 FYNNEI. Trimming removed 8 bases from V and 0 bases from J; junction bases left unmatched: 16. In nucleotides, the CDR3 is TGTGCCAGCCTTAAAACCTACCCCCGGGACAGTAGCAATCAGCCCCAGCATTTT. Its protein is CASLKTYPRDSSNQPQHF.

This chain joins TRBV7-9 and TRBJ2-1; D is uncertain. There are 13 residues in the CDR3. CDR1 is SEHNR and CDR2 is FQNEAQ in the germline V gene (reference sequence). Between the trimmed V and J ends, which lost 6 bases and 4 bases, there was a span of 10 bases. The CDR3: CASRRMGYNEQFF. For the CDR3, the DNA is TGTGCCAGCAGACGAATGGGGTACAATGAGCAGTTCTTC.

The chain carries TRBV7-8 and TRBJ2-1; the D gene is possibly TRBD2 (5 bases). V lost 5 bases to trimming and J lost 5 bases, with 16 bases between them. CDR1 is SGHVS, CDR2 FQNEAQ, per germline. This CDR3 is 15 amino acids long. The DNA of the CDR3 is TGTGCCAGCAGCCCTAAGGACTGGCGGAACAATGAGCAGTTCTTC. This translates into CASSPKDWRNNEQFF.

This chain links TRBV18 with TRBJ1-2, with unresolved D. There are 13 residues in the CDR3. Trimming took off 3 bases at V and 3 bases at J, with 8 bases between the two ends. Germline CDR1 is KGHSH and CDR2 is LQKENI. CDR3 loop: CASSPAEDYGYTF. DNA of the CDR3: TGTGCCAGCTCACCGGCGGAGGACTATGGCTACACCTTC.

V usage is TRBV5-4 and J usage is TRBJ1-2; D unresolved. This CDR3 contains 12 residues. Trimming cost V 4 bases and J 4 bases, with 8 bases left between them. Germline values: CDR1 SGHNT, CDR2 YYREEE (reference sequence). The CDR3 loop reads CASSPGSYGYTF. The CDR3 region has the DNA TGTGCCAGCAGCCCCGGTAGCTATGGCTACACCTTC.

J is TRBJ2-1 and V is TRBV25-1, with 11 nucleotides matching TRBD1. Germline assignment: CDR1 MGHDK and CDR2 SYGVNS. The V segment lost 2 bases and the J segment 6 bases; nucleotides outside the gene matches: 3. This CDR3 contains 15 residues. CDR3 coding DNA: TGTGCCAGCAGTGAACTGGGGACAGGGGGCAATGAGCAGTTCTTC. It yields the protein CASSELGTGGNEQFF.

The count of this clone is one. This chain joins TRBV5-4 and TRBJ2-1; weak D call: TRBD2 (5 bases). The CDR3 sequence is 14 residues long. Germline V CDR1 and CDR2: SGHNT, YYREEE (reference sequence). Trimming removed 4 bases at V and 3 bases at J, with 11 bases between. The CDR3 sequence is CASSPPGDYNEQFF. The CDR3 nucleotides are TGTGCCAGCAGCCCCCCCGGGGACTACAATGAGCAGTTCTTC.

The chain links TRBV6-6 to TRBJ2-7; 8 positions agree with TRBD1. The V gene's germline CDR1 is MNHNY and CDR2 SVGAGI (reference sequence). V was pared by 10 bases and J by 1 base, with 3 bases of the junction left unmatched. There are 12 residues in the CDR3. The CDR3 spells CATWTGSYEQYF. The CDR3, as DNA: TGTGCCACCTGGACAGGGTCCTACGAGCAGTACTTC.

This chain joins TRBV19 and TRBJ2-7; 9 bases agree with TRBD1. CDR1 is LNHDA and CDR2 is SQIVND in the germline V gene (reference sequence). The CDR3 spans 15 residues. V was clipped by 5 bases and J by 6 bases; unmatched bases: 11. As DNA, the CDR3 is TGTGCCAGTAGTGATCCGGGACAGGGCCCCCGCGAGCAGTACTTC. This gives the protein CASSDPGQGPREQYF.

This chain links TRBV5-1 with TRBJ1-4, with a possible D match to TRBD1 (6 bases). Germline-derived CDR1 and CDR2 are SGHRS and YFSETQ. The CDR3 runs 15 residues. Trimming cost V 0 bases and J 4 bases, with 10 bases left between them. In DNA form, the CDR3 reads TGCGCCAGCAGCTTGGCCGACAGGATTAATGAAAAACTGTTTTTT. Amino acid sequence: CASSLADRINEKLFF.

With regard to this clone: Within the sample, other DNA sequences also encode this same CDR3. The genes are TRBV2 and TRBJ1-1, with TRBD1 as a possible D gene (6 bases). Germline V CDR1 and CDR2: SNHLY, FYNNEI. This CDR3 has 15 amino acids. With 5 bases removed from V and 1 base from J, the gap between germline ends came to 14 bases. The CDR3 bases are TGTGCCAGCAGTTTGAGACAGGCAAAGAACACTGAAGCTTTCTTT. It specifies CASSLRQAKNTEAFF.

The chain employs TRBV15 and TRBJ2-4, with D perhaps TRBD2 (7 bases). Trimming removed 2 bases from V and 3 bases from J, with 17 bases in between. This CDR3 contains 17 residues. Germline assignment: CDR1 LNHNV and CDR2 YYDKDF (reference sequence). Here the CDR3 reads CATSRPGGGPSKNIQYF. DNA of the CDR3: TGTGCCACCAGCAGACCTGGGGGGGGGCCAAGCAAAAACATTCAGTACTTC.

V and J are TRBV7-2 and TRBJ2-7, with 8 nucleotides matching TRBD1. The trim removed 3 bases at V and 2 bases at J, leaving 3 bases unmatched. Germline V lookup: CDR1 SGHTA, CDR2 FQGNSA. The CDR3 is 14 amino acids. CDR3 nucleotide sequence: TGTGCCAGCAGCTTGGAGACAGGGGCCTACGAGCAGTACTTC. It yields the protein CASSLETGAYEQYF.

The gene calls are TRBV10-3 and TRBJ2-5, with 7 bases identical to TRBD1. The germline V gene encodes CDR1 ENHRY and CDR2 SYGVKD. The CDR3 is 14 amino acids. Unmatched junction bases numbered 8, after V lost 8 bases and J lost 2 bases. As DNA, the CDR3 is TGTGCCATCGGGGCAGGGGGAAATCAAGAGACCCAGTACTTC. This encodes CAIGAGGNQETQYF.

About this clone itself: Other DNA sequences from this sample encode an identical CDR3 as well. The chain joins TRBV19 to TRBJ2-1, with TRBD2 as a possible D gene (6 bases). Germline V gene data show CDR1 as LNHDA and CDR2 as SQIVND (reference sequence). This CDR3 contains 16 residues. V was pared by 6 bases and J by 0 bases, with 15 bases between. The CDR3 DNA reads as TGTGCCAGTAGGTCGGTGGAGGGGCCCTCCTACAATGAGCAGTTCTTC. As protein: CASRSVEGPSYNEQFF. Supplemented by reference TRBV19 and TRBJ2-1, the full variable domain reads DGGITQSPKYLFRKEGQNVTLSCEQNLNHDAMYWYRQDPGQGLRLIYYSQIVNDFQKGDIAEGYSVSREKKESFPLTVTSAQKNPTAFYLCASRSVEGPSYNEQFFGPGTRLTVL.

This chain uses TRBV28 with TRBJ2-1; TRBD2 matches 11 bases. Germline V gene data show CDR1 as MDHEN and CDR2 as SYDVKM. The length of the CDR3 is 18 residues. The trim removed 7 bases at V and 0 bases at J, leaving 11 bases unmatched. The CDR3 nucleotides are TGTGCCAGCACCCATGGACTAGCGGGCCGATCCTCCTACAATGAGCAGTTCTTC. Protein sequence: CASTHGLAGRSSYNEQFF.

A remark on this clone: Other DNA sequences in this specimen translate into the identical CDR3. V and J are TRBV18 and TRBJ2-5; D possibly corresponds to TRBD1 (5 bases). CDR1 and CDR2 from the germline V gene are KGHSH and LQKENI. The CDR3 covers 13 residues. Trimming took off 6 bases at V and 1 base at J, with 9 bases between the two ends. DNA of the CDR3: TGTGCCAGCTCCCCGGACATCCAAGAGACCCAGTACTTC. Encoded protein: CASSPDIQETQYF. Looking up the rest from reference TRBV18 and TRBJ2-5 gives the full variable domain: NAGVMQNPRHLVRRRGQEARLRCSPMKGHSHVYWYRQLPEEGLKFMVYLQKENIIDESGMPKERFSAEFPKEGPSILRIQQVVRGDSAAYFCASSPDIQETQYFGPGTRLLVL.

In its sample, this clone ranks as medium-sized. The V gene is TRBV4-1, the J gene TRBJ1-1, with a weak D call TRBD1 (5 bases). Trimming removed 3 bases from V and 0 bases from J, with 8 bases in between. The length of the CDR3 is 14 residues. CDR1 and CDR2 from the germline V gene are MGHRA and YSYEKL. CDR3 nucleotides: TGCGCCAGCAGCCACGGGGGGATGAACACTGAAGCTTTCTTT. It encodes CASSHGGMNTEAFF.